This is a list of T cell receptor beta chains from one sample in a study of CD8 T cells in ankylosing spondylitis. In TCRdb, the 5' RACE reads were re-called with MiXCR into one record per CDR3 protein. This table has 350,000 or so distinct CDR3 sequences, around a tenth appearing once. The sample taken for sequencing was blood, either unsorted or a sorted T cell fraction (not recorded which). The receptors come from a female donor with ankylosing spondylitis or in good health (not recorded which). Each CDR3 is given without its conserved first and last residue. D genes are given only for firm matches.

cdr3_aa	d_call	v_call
ATSDTGELF	-	TRBV15
SASRLAGYEQY	TRBD2	TRBV20-1
ASSPTSRTDTQY	-	TRBV6-1
SATPGLDYGYT	-	TRBV20-1
ASSRPRGYRAFQETQY	-	TRBV3-1
ASSPAGHGNTIY	-	TRBV3-1
ASRPLAGGGEQY	TRBD2	TRBV7-6
ASSSDRPLHEQF	TRBD1	TRBV12-3/TRBV12-4
ASSWASGGAYEQF	TRBD2	TRBV7-3
ASSIPGGQPQH	-	TRBV19
SASAGAMNTEAF	-	TRBV20-1
STYSSGGAGRRETQY	TRBD2	TRBV20-1
ASSLGPPKDSNQPQH	-	TRBV28
ASSISGVIGELF	TRBD2	TRBV5-1
SATSSSGRAVSF	TRBD2	TRBV20-1
ASSADRLSRMNTEAF	TRBD1	TRBV12-3/TRBV12-4
ASSYSTENQPQH	-	TRBV6-5
ASSLNTGSYEQY	-	TRBV21-1
ASSLNPGDTEAF	-	TRBV7-2
ASSFYKGAEAF	-	TRBV12-3/TRBV12-4
ASSLNSVSYGYT	-	TRBV5-1
SVKRATGNQPQH	-	TRBV20-1
SVRGGWELF	-	TRBV29-1
SARAWDGTSVFGSEKLF	-	TRBV20-1
SAITDSSYEQY	-	TRBV20-1
ASSAEQGTNTEAF	-	TRBV25-1
ASIGRDRDTGANVLT	TRBD1	TRBV28
SASIPDQY	-	TRBV20-1
ASSSVGQETQY	-	TRBV28
ASSQDTVLEQY	-	TRBV14
ASSPPGTPGNTIY	-	TRBV7-9
SAREGTGLNNEQF	TRBD1	TRBV20-1
SASLGLNQPQH	-	TRBV20-1
AWGPQQNTEAF	-	TRBV30
ASSYGTGSYEQY	TRBD1	TRBV5-1
ASSFRSSINQADTQY	-	TRBV27
ASSIIGQGGYGYT	TRBD1	TRBV27
ASSPPGSPYEQY	-	TRBV11-2
SSARPQGGNEKLF	-	TRBV20-1
ASSLAESYGYT	-	TRBV5-1
ASSQDTGLDTQY	-	TRBV4-2
ASRFRVIDEQY	-	TRBV6-1
SAIQGLAGGYSTYNEQF	TRBD2	TRBV20-1
SARGTGGVGYT	TRBD1	TRBV20-1
ASRDRGPSGYGYT	TRBD1	TRBV28
ASGLYIPPGGIMNTEAF	TRBD1	TRBV12-5
ASSGAWGQVTEAF	-	TRBV5-1
ASRGYSDTEAF	-	TRBV7-2
ASSLLGGLAGGAGELF	TRBD2	TRBV7-8
SARGLRDRLGTQY	-	TRBV20-1
ASSLGSGFYEQY	TRBD2	TRBV5-6
SARVGSRAENQPQH	-	TRBV20-1
ASEGLGGTGELF	-	TRBV27
ASSRTSGGQGEQF	TRBD2	TRBV12-3/TRBV12-4
SAARVRVYEQY	-	TRBV20-1
ASSHSTGQGLPYYGYT	TRBD1	TRBV28
AISRGGNTIY	-	TRBV10-3
ASSYSSGNTIY	-	TRBV6-5